This TCR beta chain was captured in a study of patients and donors after allogeneic stem cell transplantation. TCRdb independently ran MiXCR on the RT-PCR reads; one entry per CDR3 protein. The table shows about a million distinct CDR3 sequences, with about a sixth occurring only once. Deletions cut 4 bases from V and 3 bases from J, with 16 bases between. The CDR3 consists of 16 residues. Per germline, CDR1 SGHRS and CDR2 YFSETQ. The clonotype was recovered from a human donor who was either an allogeneic HSCT recipient or a stem cell or donor lymphocyte infusion donor (not recorded which). It is not recorded whose cells these are; they may come from a transplant donor. The sample was blood, either unsorted or a sorted T cell fraction (not recorded which). The chain recombines TRBV5-1 with TRBJ2-2, with D possibly being TRBD1 (6 bases). This chain's CDR3 is CASSVIWGTYTGELFF. CDR3 nucleotide sequence: TGCGCCAGCAGCGTAATCTGGGGGACATACACCGGGGAGCTGTTTTTT.